The subject of this entry is one T cell receptor beta chain. This sample was included in a study of cytomegalovirus exposure and HLA in healthy donors. Using immunoSEQ multiplex PCR, the repertoire was profiled, and TCRdb retains in-frame clones only, with some absent. The repertoire holds about 82,000 clones, with 85% to 95% as singletons. Germline values: CDR1 SGHRS, CDR2 YFSETQ. The CDR3 contains 13 residues. V dropped 4 bases and J dropped 9 bases, with 13 bases sitting between them. The donors were part of the validation cohort of more than 90 subjects. That cohort was separate from the first cohort, which comprised fewer than 800 subjects.

Sequenced: PBMCs. The origin of this receptor is a man aged 18 to 35 in good health and CMV-seronegative. The chain joins TRBV5-1 to TRBJ2-2; a possible D gene is TRBD2 (5 bases). DNA for the CDR3: TGCGCCAGCAGCCTATTCCCGGGGAGGGAGCTGTTTTTT. Its translation: CASSLFPGRELFF.